A selection of T cell receptor beta chains follows, all from one sample in a study of regulatory T cells in long-lasting Graves disease. TCRdb processed the multiplex PCR reads anew with MiXCR; each CDR3 protein has one entry. This table has approximately 270,000 distinct CDR3 sequences, under 20% appearing once. The same data also went into a second study, on T cells in Graves' hyperthyroidism and ophthalmopathy.

This sample comprised peripheral blood mononuclear cells (PBMCs), obtained at new diagnosis, from a patient treated with antithyroid drugs. The receptor set was obtained from a woman under 40 with Graves disease. The CDR3 runs from the conserved cysteine through the conserved F or W. D genes are given only for firm matches. Clone size, where shown, is once, few, many, or a class for clones that have expanded.

CDR3 protein	V gene	D gene	clone size
CASSPGLAGEETQYF	TRBV3-1	TRBD2	many
CASSSRAPAGGPTSYNEQFF	TRBV7-9	TRBD2	many
CSAPPRGGEGKTQYF	TRBV20-1	NA	NA
CASSFTLLTSENTDTQYF	TRBV27	TRBD2	many
CASSWTGAAYGEQYF	TRBV5-1	NA	many
CASGSLGHSGEQYF	TRBV12-5	NA	many
CASRATRYTIYF	TRBV2	NA	many
CASSVGSTDTQYF	TRBV9	NA	many
CASSRGSGGTNTGELFF	TRBV7-9	TRBD2	NA
CATRAVELAKNIQYF	TRBV27	NA	few
CASSEAHRPGNTIYF	TRBV6-1	NA	few
CASSSTSGRAREQFF	TRBV11-2	TRBD2	NA
CASSIGTVLYSNQPQHF	TRBV19	NA	few
CASSSTSGRSEAFF	TRBV6-5	NA	many
CASSPRTGGSTEAFF	TRBV7-2	TRBD1	many
CASSESSSGPYEQYF	TRBV2	TRBD2	many
CASRIGPLAATRSGANVLTF	TRBV27	NA	many
CASSKDKITDTQYF	TRBV6-1	NA	many